This T cell receptor beta chain derives from a study of blood T cell repertoires in COVID-19. About the study: The origin of the acute and convalescent COVID-19 samples was the United States, Italy and Spain. T cells, B-cell-depleted T cells, or PBMCs provided the cDNA or gDNA that served as material.

In the source study's methods: Nucleated cell counts were estimated from reference gene primer amplification. Profiling relied on immunoSEQ multiplex PCR, and the TCRdb table lists in-frame clones only, not all of them. The V and J calls and the clone size are those of that table, but D and trimming were determined from the DNA. The sample includes fewer than 80,000 clones, roughly four fifths seen only once; the top ten take almost 10%. Germline CDR1 SGHKS, CDR2 YYEKEE (reference sequence). The V and J ends lost 2 bases and 0 bases respectively, with 6 bases between them. The CDR3 is 15 residues long.

The TCR originated in a woman older than 75 with acute or convalescent COVID-19. The specimen was peripheral blood. The chain combines TRBV5-5 with TRBJ2-6; D is unresolved. The DNA of the CDR3 is TGTGCCAGCAGCTTTATGAGCTCTGGGGCCAACGTCCTGACTTTC. Translated, it gives CASSFMSSGANVLTF.